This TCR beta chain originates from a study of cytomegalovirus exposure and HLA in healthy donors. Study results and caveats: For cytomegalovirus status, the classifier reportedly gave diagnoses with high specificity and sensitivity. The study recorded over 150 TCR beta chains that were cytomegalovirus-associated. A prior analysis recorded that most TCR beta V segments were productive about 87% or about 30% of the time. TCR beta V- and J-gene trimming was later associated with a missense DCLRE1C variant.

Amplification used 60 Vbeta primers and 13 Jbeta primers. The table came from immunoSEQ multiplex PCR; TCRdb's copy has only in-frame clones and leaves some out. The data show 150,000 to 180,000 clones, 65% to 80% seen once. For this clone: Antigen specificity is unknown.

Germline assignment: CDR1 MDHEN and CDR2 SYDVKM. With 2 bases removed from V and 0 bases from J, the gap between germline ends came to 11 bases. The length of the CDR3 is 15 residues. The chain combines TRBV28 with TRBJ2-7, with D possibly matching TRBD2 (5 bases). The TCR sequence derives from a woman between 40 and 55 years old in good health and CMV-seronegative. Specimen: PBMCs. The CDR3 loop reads CASSLGDGSSYEQYF. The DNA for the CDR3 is TGTGCCAGCAGTTTAGGTGATGGGAGCTCCTACGAGCAGTACTTC.